The TCR beta chain described here comes from a study of neoadjuvant anti-PD-1 for oral cavity cancer. CDR1 is SQVTM, CDR2 ANQGSEA, per germline. CDR3 length: 16 residues. The trim removed 4 bases at V and 7 bases at J, leaving 13 bases unmatched. The repertoire was sequenced with immunoSEQ multiplex PCR; TCRdb's copy has only in-frame clones and lacks some. The sample consists of over 14,000 clones, roughly two thirds of them appearing once. The time point: after neoadjuvant nivolumab, at surgical resection. The material was PBMCs, obtained after nivolumab (anti-PD-1) treatment. The chain recombines TRBV29-1 with TRBJ2-1, with 10 bases matching TRBD2. This clonotype was sampled from a person between 40 and 85 years old with oral cavity squamous cell carcinoma. The CDR3 bases are TGCAGCGTTGTAGGGAGTAGCGGGAGGTCGGCGAATGAGCAGTTCTTC. Its translation is CSVVGSSGRSANEQFF.